Each of the 9 T cell receptor beta chains below was sequenced from the same sample in a study of beta chain features in type 1 diabetes. The isolated RNA, all of it, was reverse transcribed, so expressed TCRB transcripts were what got sequenced. Some clones are missing from TCRdb's copy, which holds only in-frame ones; the method was immunoSEQ multiplex PCR. The sample carries 140,000 to 150,000 clones, 8.5% to 12% recorded once. The sequenced sample was naive CD4+ T cells from blood. Every receptor here comes from a man between 18 and 35 years old in good health.

The sample holds one count of this clone. The chain has TRBV4-1 and TRBJ2-1, with 9 positions matching TRBD2. Trimming at V came to 4 bases and at J to 7 bases, leaving 5 bases not matched to a gene. From germline, CDR1 is MGHRA and CDR2 YSYEKL. The CDR3 has 14 amino acids. This chain's CDR3 is CASSPVGLANEQFF. The CDR3 coding sequence is TGCGCCAGCAGCCCGGTGGGACTAGCAAATGAGCAGTTCTTC.

V usage is TRBV5-6 and J usage is TRBJ1-2; D is ambiguous. Germline V gene data show CDR1 as SGHDT and CDR2 as YYEEEE. There are 13 residues in the CDR3. V lost 0 bases, J lost 8 bases, and 11 bases lay in between. The CDR3 DNA sequence: TGTGCCAGCAGCTTGGCGGGTTCGGGGGGCTACACCTTC. It is translated as CASSLAGSGGYTF.

This clone was seen many times. The chain combines TRBV23-1 with TRBJ2-1; D ambiguous. TRBV23-1 is an open reading frame, and its role is uncertain. V gave up 0 bases and J gave up 6 bases, with 6 bases separating them. The CDR3 is 13 residues long. The chain's CDR3 is CASSQSRLNEQFF. CDR3 DNA sequence: TGCGCCAGCAGTCAATCGCGGCTCAATGAGCAGTTCTTC.

This clone was detected a few times. This chain connects TRBV29-1 to TRBJ2-5, with 12 bases aligning to TRBD2. CDR1 SQVTM and CDR2 ANQGSEA come from the germline V gene. V was clipped by 4 bases and J by 5 bases; unmatched bases: 5. This CDR3 is 14 amino acids long. CDR3 nucleotide sequence: TGCAGCGTTGGAACTAGCGGGGGGAGTGAGACCCAGTACTTC. Its protein product is CSVGTSGGSETQYF.

This clone was counted a few times. The gene calls are TRBV5-1 and TRBJ2-2, with 9 bases identical to TRBD2. This CDR3 is 15 amino acids long. The germline CDR1 and CDR2 sequences are SGHRS and YFSETQ. The trim removed 3 bases at V and 7 bases at J, leaving 7 bases unmatched. CDR3 loop: CASSSGLAWNGELFF. The CDR3 DNA sequence: TGCGCCAGCAGCTCCGGACTAGCGTGGAACGGGGAGCTGTTTTTT.

In this sample, this clone turned up a few times. The V and J genes are TRBV18 and TRBJ1-5, with 9 bases that match TRBD1. CDR1 is KGHSH and CDR2 is LQKENI in the germline V gene. V lost 4 bases to trimming and J lost 11 bases; unmatched junction nucleotides: 15. The CDR3 extends over 16 amino acids. The CDR3 DNA is TGTGCCAGCTCACGGGATCGAGGGACAGGGCCAGGGGCCCAGCATTTT. The encoded protein is CASSRDRGTGPGAQHF.

At least ten counts were recorded for this clone. The rearrangement uses TRBV30 and TRBJ2-3, with D possibly being TRBD2 (6 bases). CDR3 length: 14 amino acids. Trimming removed 7 bases from V and 1 base from J, with 15 bases in between. Germline CDR1 reads GTSNPN; CDR2 reads SVGIG (reference sequence). The CDR3 DNA is TGTGCCTACCGCTTGCCGGGGGGCACAGATACGCAGTATTTT. As protein: CAYRLPGGTDTQYF.

Many counts were recorded for this clone. The rearrangement uses TRBV5-1 and TRBJ1-1; D is possibly TRBD1 (6 bases). This CDR3 contains 14 residues. From germline, CDR1 is SGHRS and CDR2 YFSETQ. The V end was cut by 3 bases, the J end by 8 bases, with 17 bases between. The CDR3 spells CASSSGGGLTEAFF. For the CDR3, the DNA is TGCGCCAGCAGCTCGGGAGGGGGTCTGACCGAAGCTTTCTTT.

This clone was counted at least ten times. This chain uses TRBV14 with TRBJ2-3, with D possibly matching TRBD1 (5 bases). Germline V CDR1 and CDR2: SGHDN, FVKESK. CDR3 length: 13 amino acids. V gave up 4 bases and J gave up 6 bases, with 11 bases separating them. Written as DNA, the CDR3 is TGTGCCAGCAGCCCCTCCCGACAGGATACGCAGTATTTT. It is translated as CASSPSRQDTQYF.